Listed below are T cell receptor beta chains from one sample, sequenced in a study of T cells in Graves' hyperthyroidism and ophthalmopathy. TCRdb reanalysed the multiplex PCR reads using MiXCR and keeps one entry per CDR3 protein. This table has approximately 400,000 distinct CDR3 sequences, around 25% appearing once. Sequencing was carried out using blood. All receptors derive from a man between 45 and 60 years old with Graves' hyperthyroidism. The CDR3 runs from the conserved cysteine through the conserved F or W. Fields, in order: J gene, clone size, D gene, V gene, CDR3 protein, CDR3 DNA. D genes are given only for firm matches. Rows give clone size only sometimes, using once, few, many, or a class for an expanded clone.

TRBJ2-5,NA,NA,TRBV24-1,CATSDNGRAQETQYF,TGTGCCACCAGTGATAATGGACGGGCCCAAGAGACCCAGTACTTC
TRBJ2-3,few,NA,TRBV29-1,CSVEEGGTDTQYF,TGCAGCGTTGAAGAGGGGGGCACAGATACGCAGTATTTT
TRBJ2-1,NA,TRBD2,TRBV9,CASSAGLAVNEQFF,TGTGCCAGCAGCGCTGGACTAGCAGTGAATGAGCAGTTCTTC
TRBJ2-5,few,TRBD2,TRBV7-8,CASSLWTSGRQETQYF,TGTGCCAGCAGCTTATGGACTAGCGGGAGACAAGAGACCCAGTACTTC
TRBJ2-7,NA,NA,TRBV12-3/TRBV12-4,CASSLMSYEQYF,TGTGCCAGCAGTTTAATGTCCTACGAGCAGTACTTC
TRBJ2-7,NA,TRBD2,TRBV20-1,CSASPILSGRIHEQYF,TGCAGTGCTAGTCCGATATTAAGCGGGAGGATCCACGAGCAGTACTTC
TRBJ2-3,few,TRBD1,TRBV2,CASSEDRGFTDTQYF,TGTGCCAGCAGCGAAGACAGGGGGTTCACAGATACGCAGTATTTT
TRBJ2-2,few,TRBD1,TRBV2,CASMWTGATTGELFF,TGTGCCAGTATGTGGACAGGGGCAACAACCGGGGAGCTGTTTTTT
TRBJ2-1,few,TRBD1,TRBV20-1,CSATNRQGADEQFF,TGCAGTGCCACAAATCGACAGGGGGCAGATGAGCAGTTCTTC
TRBJ1-2,NA,NA,TRBV29-1,CSVESRRNYGYTF,TGCAGCGTTGAAAGCAGGAGAAACTATGGCTACACCTTC
TRBJ2-1,few,TRBD2,TRBV20-1,CSALGLAGGKEQFF,TGCAGTGCCCTGGGACTAGCGGGAGGAAAGGAGCAGTTCTTC
TRBJ2-3,few,NA,TRBV3-1,CASRRKADTDTQYF,TGTGCCAGCAGACGAAAGGCGGACACAGATACGCAGTATTTT
TRBJ2-3,NA,NA,TRBV14,CASSGTRNHLSTDTQYF,TGTGCCAGCAGTGGGACCAGGAACCATCTAAGCACAGATACGCAGTATTTT
TRBJ2-1,few,NA,TRBV9,CASRRGGDNNEQFF,TGTGCCAGTCGGAGGGGGGGGGACAACAATGAGCAGTTCTTC
TRBJ2-5,many,NA,TRBV12-3/TRBV12-4,CASSSPKETQYF,TGTGCCAGCAGTTCCCCCAAGGAGACCCAGTACTTC
TRBJ1-5,few,NA,TRBV5-1,CASSLGPISNQPQHF,TGCGCCAGCAGCTTGGGACCCATTAGCAATCAGCCCCAGCATTTT
TRBJ2-1,many,NA,TRBV12-3/TRBV12-4,CASSRLVEQFF,TGTGCCAGCAGCCGCCTAGTTGAGCAGTTCTTC
TRBJ2-7,NA,TRBD2,TRBV5-1,CASSLDPSGEQYF,TGCGCCAGCAGCTTGGATCCTAGCGGCGAGCAGTACTTC
TRBJ2-3,few,TRBD1,TRBV6-1,CASTPATRQGTDTQYF,TGTGCCAGCACCCCAGCAACCCGACAGGGTACAGATACGCAGTATTTT
TRBJ1-4,few,NA,TRBV12-3/TRBV12-4,CASRRPGTVHEKLFF,TGTGCCAGCAGGAGACCCGGGACGGTACATGAAAAACTGTTTTTT
TRBJ2-1,many,NA,TRBV3-1,CASSRGVYNEQFF,TGTGCCAGCAGCCGGGGGGTTTACAATGAGCAGTTCTTC
TRBJ2-2,NA,NA,TRBV24-1,CATRGGSEEKNGELFF,TGTGCCACCAGGGGCGGAAGTGAGGAAAAGAACGGGGAGCTGTTTTTT
TRBJ2-1,many,TRBD2,TRBV27,CASTSPSGRRLQQFF,TGTGCCAGCACCTCACCTAGCGGGAGGCGACTACAGCAGTTCTTC
TRBJ2-7,NA,TRBD2,TRBV20-1,CSANRLAGVYEQYF,TGCAGTGCCAATCGACTAGCGGGAGTCTACGAGCAGTACTTC
TRBJ2-5,few,NA,TRBV5-1,CASSFSRGKETQYF,TGCGCCAGCAGCTTCTCCCGGGGGAAAGAGACCCAGTACTTC
TRBJ1-1,many,NA,TRBV12-3/TRBV12-4,CASTIGRGTEAFF,TGTGCCAGCACCATCGGAAGGGGCACTGAAGCTTTCTTT